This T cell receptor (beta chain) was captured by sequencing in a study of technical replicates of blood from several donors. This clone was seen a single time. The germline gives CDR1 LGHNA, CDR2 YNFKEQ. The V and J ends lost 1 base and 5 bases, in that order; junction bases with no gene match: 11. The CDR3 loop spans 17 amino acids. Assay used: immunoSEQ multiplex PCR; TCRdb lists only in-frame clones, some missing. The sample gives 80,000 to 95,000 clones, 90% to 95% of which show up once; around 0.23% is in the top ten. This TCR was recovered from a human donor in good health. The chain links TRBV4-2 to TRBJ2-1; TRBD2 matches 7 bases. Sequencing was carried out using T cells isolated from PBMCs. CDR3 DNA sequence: TGTGCCAGCAGCCAAGTCCGGGGACTACCAAATAACAATGAGCAGTTCTTC. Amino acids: CASSQVRGLPNNNEQFF.